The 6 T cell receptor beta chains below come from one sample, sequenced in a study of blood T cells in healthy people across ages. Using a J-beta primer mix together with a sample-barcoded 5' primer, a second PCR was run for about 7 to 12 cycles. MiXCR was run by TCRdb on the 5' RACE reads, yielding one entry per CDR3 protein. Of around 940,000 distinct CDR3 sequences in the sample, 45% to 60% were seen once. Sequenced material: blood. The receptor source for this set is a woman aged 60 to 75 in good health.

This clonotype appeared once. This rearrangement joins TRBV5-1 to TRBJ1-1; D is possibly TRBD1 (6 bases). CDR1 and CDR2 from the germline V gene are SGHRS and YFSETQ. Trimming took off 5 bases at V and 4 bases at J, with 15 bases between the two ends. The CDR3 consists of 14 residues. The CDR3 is CASSEDSSATEAFF. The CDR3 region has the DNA TGCGCCAGCAGTGAGGACAGCAGTGCCACTGAAGCTTTCTTT. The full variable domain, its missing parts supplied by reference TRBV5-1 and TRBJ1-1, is KAGVTQTPRYLIKTRGQQVTLSCSPISGHRSVSWYQQTPGQGLQFLFEYFSETQRNKGNFPGRFSGRQFSNSRSEMNVSTLELGDSALYLCASSEDSSATEAFFGQGTRLTVV.

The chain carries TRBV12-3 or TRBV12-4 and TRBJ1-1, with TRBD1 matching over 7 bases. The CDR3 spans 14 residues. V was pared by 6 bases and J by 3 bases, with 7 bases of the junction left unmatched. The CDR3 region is CASSQGDTYTEAFF. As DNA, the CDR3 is TGTGCCAGCAGCCAGGGGGACACTTACACTGAAGCTTTCTTT.

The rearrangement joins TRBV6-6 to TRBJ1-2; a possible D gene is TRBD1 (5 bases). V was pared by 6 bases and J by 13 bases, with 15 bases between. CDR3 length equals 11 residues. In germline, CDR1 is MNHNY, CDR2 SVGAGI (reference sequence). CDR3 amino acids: CASRAGGEVTF. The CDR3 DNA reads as TGTGCCAGCAGGGCCGGGGGGGAAGTCACCTTC.

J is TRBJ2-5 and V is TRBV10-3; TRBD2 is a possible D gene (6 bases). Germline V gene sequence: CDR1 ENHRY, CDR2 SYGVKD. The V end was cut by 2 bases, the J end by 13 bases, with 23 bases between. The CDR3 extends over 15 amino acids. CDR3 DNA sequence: TGTGCCATCAGTGAGGCCACCAAGCGGGCAGTTCGGCTGTACTTC. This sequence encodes CAISEATKRAVRLYF.

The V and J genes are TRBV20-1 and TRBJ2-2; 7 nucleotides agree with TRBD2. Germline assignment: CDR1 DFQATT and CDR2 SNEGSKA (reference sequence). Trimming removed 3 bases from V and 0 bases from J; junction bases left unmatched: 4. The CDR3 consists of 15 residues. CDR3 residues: CSARMGGANTGELFF. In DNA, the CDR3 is TGCAGTGCTAGGATGGGGGGGGCGAACACCGGGGAGCTGTTTTTT.

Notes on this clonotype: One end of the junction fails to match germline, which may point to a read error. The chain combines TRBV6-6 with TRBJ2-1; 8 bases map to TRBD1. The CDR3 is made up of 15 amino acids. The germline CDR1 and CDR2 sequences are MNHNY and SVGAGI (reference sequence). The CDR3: CASITGGSSCNEQFF. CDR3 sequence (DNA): TGTGCCAGCATCACAGGGGGAAGTTCCTGCAATGAGCAGTTCTTC.